This TCR beta chain was recorded in a study of cytomegalovirus exposure and HLA in healthy donors. Study-level background: Early released data had around 79 million unique TCRs, all coming from HLA-typed donors.

Primers included in the PCR were 60 Vbeta and 13 Jbeta primers. Sequenced by immunoSEQ multiplex PCR; TCRdb stores in-frame clones only, minus some. The data hold about 130,000 clones, with 75% to 85% observed a single time. Germline V gene lookup returns CDR1 SGHVS and CDR2 FNYEAQ. There are 16 residues in the CDR3. The germline V and J ends were trimmed by 0 bases and 6 bases, with 15 bases remaining between them. V usage is TRBV7-6 and J usage is TRBJ1-3; a possible D gene is TRBD1 (5 bases). The material sequenced was PBMCs. This receptor was obtained from a man over 45 in good health and CMV-seronegative. The CDR3 DNA follows: TGTGCCAGCAGCTTAGCGGGGCAGGGCACCGAAAACACCATATATTTT. It encodes CASSLAGQGTENTIYF.